The present T cell receptor beta chain was sequenced within a study of CD8+CD57+ T cells in acquired aplastic anemia. The wider study: DNA per sorted CD4+ or CD8+ sample ranged about 0.19 to 30 ug, averaging about 3 ug.

The sample holds many counts of this clonotype. Trimming removed 2 bases at V and 3 bases at J, with 11 bases between. The CDR3 has 15 amino acids. Germline lookup yields CDR1 SGHDT and CDR2 YYEEEE. Patients picked for sequencing had shown CD8+CD57+ cell expansion detected by flow cytometry. The template for TCR beta VDJ and CDR3 sequence profiling was genomic DNA. TCRdb ran MiXCR on the reads and lists one entry per CDR3 protein. Here the sample spans some 200,000 distinct CDR3 sequences, over 40% being singletons. Specimen: sorted CD4+, CD8+, or CD8+CD57+ T cells (not recorded which) from PBMCs. This receptor was obtained from a human donor with aplastic anemia. The chain combines TRBV5-6 with TRBJ2-2, with D perhaps matching TRBD1 (5 bases). The CDR3 is CASSFDSSYTGELFF. CDR3 DNA sequence: TGTGCCAGCAGCTTTGACAGCTCCTACACCGGGGAGCTGTTTTTT.